This TCR beta chain was obtained from a study of blood T cell repertoires in COVID-19. Measured with immunoSEQ multiplex PCR; TCRdb has only the in-frame clones, and not every one. The table has tens of thousands of clones, 90% seen once; the top ten hold approximately 9%. The source is a human donor in a cohort sampled during active COVID-19. Sequenced sample: peripheral blood.

DNA of the CDR3: TGCGCCAGCAGCTTGGGAGGTTCTGGGGCCAACGTCCTGACTTTC. It encodes CASSLGGSGANVLTF. The V and J genes are TRBV5-1 and TRBJ2-6; D not certain. V lost 0 bases and J 1 base, leaving 5 bases between the germline ends. This CDR3 spans 15 amino acids. Per the germline V gene, CDR1 is SGHRS and CDR2 is YFSETQ.